The rows below give T cell receptor beta chains drawn from one sample of a study of shared T cell receptors in the human thymus. Libraries were prepared by immunoSEQ multiplex PCR; TCRdb keeps only in-frame clonotypes and omits some of them. The sample has roughly 660,000 clones, approximately 90% seen once. These records were also assigned to another study, of human thymus T cells.

Sequencing was carried out using thymocytes. These receptor sequences come from a boy in the first two years of life with a congenital heart defect. Each CDR3 is given with its conserved first and last residue. Each record gives: CDR3 DNA, CDR3 protein, D gene, clone size, J gene, V gene. D genes are given only for firm matches. The size field is filled for only some rows; it gives once, few, many or a size class.

TGTGCCAGCTCACCCCCGGGACTAGCGGGAGGGTCGTACAATGAGCAGTTCTTC CASSPPGLAGGSYNEQFF TRBD2 once TRBJ2-1 TRBV18
TGTGCCAGCAGCTTGGTGGCTGGCGGTAGCTCCTACGAGCAGTACTTC CASSLVAGGSSYEQYF - - TRBJ2-7 TRBV5-4
TGTGCCAGCAGTGAACCGGGACAGGGGTCCTACAATGAGCAGTTCTTC CASSEPGQGSYNEQFF TRBD1 - TRBJ2-1 TRBV5-6
TGTGCCTGGCACAGGGGGCCGAACACCGGGGAGCTGTTTTTT CAWHRGPNTGELFF TRBD1 - TRBJ2-2 TRBV30
TGTGCCAGCACCAAGCGGGACAGGGGGCACAATGAGCAGTTCTTC CASTKRDRGHNEQFF TRBD1 - TRBJ2-1 TRBV2
TGTGCCAGCATCCCCGGGACTAGCGGGAACGGAGCCTACGAGCAGTACTTC CASIPGTSGNGAYEQYF TRBD2 once TRBJ2-7 TRBV7-2
TGTGCCAGCAGCCGTCAGGGGGGACGGACGTCTGGGGCCAACGTCCTGACTTTC CASSRQGGRTSGANVLTF - - TRBJ2-6 TRBV14
TGTGCCAGCAGCAGCCGACAGGGGGGCCTTACCTACGAGCAGTACTTC CASSSRQGGLTYEQYF TRBD1 - TRBJ2-7 TRBV7-2
TGTGCCAGCAGGTCTAAATTGAGGTCCGGAAACACCATATATTTT CASRSKLRSGNTIYF - - TRBJ1-3 TRBV6-1
TGTGCCAGCTCATCTTCGGGACTAGCGGGAGGGCCCTCAGCCTACGAGCAGTACTTC CASSSSGLAGGPSAYEQYF TRBD2 - TRBJ2-7 TRBV18
TGTGCCAGCAGCCCCATCGGGACTAGCGGGGTCAGGGGGACCCAGTACTTC CASSPIGTSGVRGTQYF TRBD2 - TRBJ2-5 TRBV5-4
TGTGCCAGCAGTCCTCGTCCCGGCGGGAGGGCCATATCCTACAATGAGCAGTTCTTC CASSPRPGGRAISYNEQFF TRBD2 - TRBJ2-1 TRBV28
TGTGCCAGCAGCGGACGGACAGAGGCTGGCTACACCTTC CASSGRTEAGYTF - once TRBJ1-2 TRBV7-2
TGTGCCAGCAGCGTAGATGGGCTAGCGGACACAGATACGCAGTATTTT CASSVDGLADTDTQYF TRBD2 - TRBJ2-3 TRBV9
TGCGCCAGCAGCCGCACCGGGACTAGCGGGCGAAACTACGAGCAGTACTTC CASSRTGTSGRNYEQYF TRBD2 - TRBJ2-7 TRBV5-1
TGTGCCAGCAGCGTTGGACAGGGGTGCTATGGCTACACCTTC CASSVGQGCYGYTF TRBD1 - TRBJ1-2 TRBV9
TGTGCCAGCAGCCGATGGGTAGCGGGAGGCCTCTACGAGCAGTACTTC CASSRWVAGGLYEQYF TRBD2 - TRBJ2-7 TRBV5-5
TGTGCCAGCAGTCCTCCGGGAGGCTACAATGAGCAGTTCTTC CASSPPGGYNEQFF TRBD2 - TRBJ2-1 TRBV27
TGTGCCAGCAGCTTCCCCACTAGCGGGAGGCCCTCCTCCGAGCAGTACTTC CASSFPTSGRPSSEQYF TRBD2 - TRBJ2-7 TRBV11-2
TGTGCCAGTAGTAGACAGGGGTTAAGGCAGCCCCAACATTTT CASSRQGLRQPQHF TRBD1 - TRBJ1-5 TRBV19
TGTGCCAGCAGCTCCCGACAGAGGGCCTGGGAGGCTAGCGGGAGTTCCTCCTACAATGAGCAGTTCTTC CASSSRQRAWEASGSSSYNEQFF TRBD2 - TRBJ2-1 TRBV13
TGTGCCATCAGTGAGCTAGCGGGAGGTTCCAAAAACATTCAGTACTTC CAISELAGGSKNIQYF TRBD2 - TRBJ2-4 TRBV10-3
TGTGCCAGCAGTCTCGATAGGGACAGGGATCAGCCCCAGCATTTT CASSLDRDRDQPQHF TRBD1 - TRBJ1-5 TRBV7-2
TGTGCCAGAAGCTTGAGGGGCACTGAAGCTTTCTTT CARSLRGTEAFF - - TRBJ1-1 TRBV5-3
TGCGCCAGCAGCCGAGGGATACTAGCGACCAGCTCCTACAATGAGCAGTTCTTC CASSRGILATSSYNEQFF TRBD2 - TRBJ2-1 TRBV4-3
TGTGCCAGCAGCCCCCGGACAGATAGCAATCAGCCCCAGCATTTT CASSPRTDSNQPQHF - - TRBJ1-5 TRBV6-5
TGTGCCAGCAGCTTAGGGGCTACCCCTGTTGGCTACACCTTC CASSLGATPVGYTF - - TRBJ1-2 TRBV7-2
TGCGCCAGCAGCCAACAGCGGGAGGGGGATGAGCAGTTCTTC CASSQQREGDEQFF TRBD2 - TRBJ2-1 TRBV4-1
TGTGCCAGCAGCTCCGGGACAGGGGGTCGGTACTTC CASSSGTGGRYF TRBD1 - TRBJ2-5 TRBV7-2
TGTGCCAGCAGCCCACGGGACAAAGGAGGAAACTATGGCTACACCTTC CASSPRDKGGNYGYTF - once TRBJ1-2 TRBV27
TGTGCCAGCAGCCCTGACAGGGGAATCTACGAGCAGTACTTC CASSPDRGIYEQYF TRBD1 - TRBJ2-7 TRBV6-1
TGTGCCAGCAGCCCGGACAGTTCCCCCAGTTACAATGAGCAGTTCTTC CASSPDSSPSYNEQFF - - TRBJ2-1 TRBV7-9
TGTGCCAGCAGCTTTTCGCCCACAGGTCCCCAAAGGTCCTTC CASSFSPTGPQRSF - few TRBJ2-7 TRBV28
TGTGCCAGCAGTTGCGCCGGGGAGAACAATGAGCAGTTCTTC CASSCAGENNEQFF - - TRBJ2-1 TRBV7-9
TGTGCCAGCAGTCCGTCGATGGGGGCGCTGCTAGAGACCCAGTACTTC CASSPSMGALLETQYF - - TRBJ2-5 TRBV27
TGTGCCAGCATAAACGGGAGGGCCCCCTACGAGCAGTACTTC CASINGRAPYEQYF TRBD2 - TRBJ2-7 TRBV2
TGTGCCAGCAGCTTGGGCAGAGCTGACACCGGGGAGCTGTTTTTT CASSLGRADTGELFF - - TRBJ2-2 TRBV7-8
TGCAGCGTTGAAGGGCCCTTAGAAAAACTGTTTTTT CSVEGPLEKLFF - - TRBJ1-4 TRBV29-1
TGTGCCAGCAGCTTACCGGGACTAGCTAATGAGCAGTTCTTC CASSLPGLANEQFF TRBD2 - TRBJ2-1 TRBV11-3
TGTGCCATCAGTGAGTCAGTGGGACAGGAGACCTACGAGCAGTACTTC CAISESVGQETYEQYF TRBD1 - TRBJ2-7 TRBV10-3
TGTGCCAGCAGGTTAGACAAAAGCTCCTACAATGAGCAGTTCTTC CASRLDKSSYNEQFF - - TRBJ2-1 TRBV6-5
TGCGCCAGCAGCCAAGTACTGCGGCCCCAAACCTTCTTTTGGAACACTGAAGCTTTCTTT CASSQVLRPQTFFWNTEAFF - - TRBJ1-1 TRBV4-3
TGTGCCAGCAGTGAAGCGCCCCTAAGGGGCCCCTACAATGAGCAGTTCTTC CASSEAPLRGPYNEQFF - - TRBJ2-1 TRBV6-1
TGTGCCAGCATGGAAGGGGACACTGAAGCTTTCTTT CASMEGDTEAFF - - TRBJ1-1 TRBV7-9
TGTGCCAGCAGCTTAGAAGTAGGGAGCCGGCAGTTCTTC CASSLEVGSRQFF - - TRBJ2-1 TRBV7-2
TGTGCCAGCAGTCTTGGGCCACCGGGACAGGGGCGCAGGACCGGGGAGCTGTTTTTT CASSLGPPGQGRRTGELFF TRBD1 - TRBJ2-2 TRBV27
TGTGCCAGCAGATCGACTAGCGGCCTTTACGAGCAGTACTTC CASRSTSGLYEQYF TRBD2 - TRBJ2-7 TRBV7-2
TGTGCCAGCAGCTTCCGCGATAGCAATCAGCCCCAGCATTTT CASSFRDSNQPQHF - - TRBJ1-5 TRBV11-3
TGCGCCAGCAGCCAAGATTTGGGACAGGGGATCAACGAGCAGTACTTC CASSQDLGQGINEQYF TRBD1 - TRBJ2-7 TRBV4-1
TGTGCCAGCAGCCCCCCTGGGGGGAATGAGCAGTTCTTC CASSPPGGNEQFF - - TRBJ2-1 TRBV7-2
TGTGCCAGCAGCGAGACAGGGGGAAATCAGCCCCAGCATTTT CASSETGGNQPQHF TRBD1 - TRBJ1-5 TRBV9